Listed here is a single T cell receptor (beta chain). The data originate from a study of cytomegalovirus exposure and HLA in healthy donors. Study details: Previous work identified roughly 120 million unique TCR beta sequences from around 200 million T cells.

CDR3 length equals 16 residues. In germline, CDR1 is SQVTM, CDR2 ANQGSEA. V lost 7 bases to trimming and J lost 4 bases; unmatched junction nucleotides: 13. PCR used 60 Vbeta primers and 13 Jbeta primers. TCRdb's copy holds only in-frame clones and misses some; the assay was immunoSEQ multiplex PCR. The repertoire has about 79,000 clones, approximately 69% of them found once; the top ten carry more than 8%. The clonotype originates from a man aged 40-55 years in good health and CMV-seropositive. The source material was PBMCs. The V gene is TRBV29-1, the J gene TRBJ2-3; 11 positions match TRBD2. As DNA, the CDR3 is TGCAGCGCTTCGGGACTAGCGGTACTCGGCCCAGATACGCAGTATTTT. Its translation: CSASGLAVLGPDTQYF.